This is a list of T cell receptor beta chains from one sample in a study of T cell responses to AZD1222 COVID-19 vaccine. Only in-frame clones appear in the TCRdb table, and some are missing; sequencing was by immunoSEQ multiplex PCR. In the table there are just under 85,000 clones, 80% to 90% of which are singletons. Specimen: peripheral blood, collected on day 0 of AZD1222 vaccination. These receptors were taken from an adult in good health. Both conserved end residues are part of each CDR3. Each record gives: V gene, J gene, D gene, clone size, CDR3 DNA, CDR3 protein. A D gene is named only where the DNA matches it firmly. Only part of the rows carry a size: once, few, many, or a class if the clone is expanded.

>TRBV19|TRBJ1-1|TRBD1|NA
TGTGCCAGTAGTACAGGGGGCCTGAACACTGAAGCTTTCTTT
CASSTGGLNTEAFF
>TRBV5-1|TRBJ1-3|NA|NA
TGCGCCAGCAGCAAAGACGCATCCTCTGGAAACACCATATATTTT
CASSKDASSGNTIYF
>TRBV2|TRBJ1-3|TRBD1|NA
TGTGCCAGCAGTGATGGGACAGGGAGAAAAGGGGACACCATATATTTT
CASSDGTGRKGDTIYF
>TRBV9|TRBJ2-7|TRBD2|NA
TGTGCCAGCAGCCCGACAGGGACTAGCAGTCGCGAGCAGTACTTC
CASSPTGTSSREQYF
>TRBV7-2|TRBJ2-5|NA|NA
TGTGCCAGCAGCTTGGCCCAGCGACCTGAAGAGACCCAGTACTTC
CASSLAQRPEETQYF
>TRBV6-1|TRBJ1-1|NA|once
TGTGCCAGCAGCGACCGAGGGGAGGCTGAAGCTTTCTTT
CASSDRGEAEAFF
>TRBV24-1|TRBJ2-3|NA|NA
TGTGCCACCAGTGATCCGGCAATGGGGTTCGGTACGCAGTATTTT
CATSDPAMGFGTQYF
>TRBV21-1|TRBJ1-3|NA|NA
TGTGCCAGCAGCAAAGGGACAGCGAGCTCTGGAAACACCATATATTTT
CASSKGTASSGNTIYF
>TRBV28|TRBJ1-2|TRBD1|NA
TGTGCCAGCAGTTTTGGACAGGGTCTGGGCTACACCTTC
CASSFGQGLGYTF
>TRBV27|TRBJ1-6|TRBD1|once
TGTGCCAGCAGTTTCGCAGGGGGGGGTAATTCACCCCTCCACTTT
CASSFAGGGNSPLHF
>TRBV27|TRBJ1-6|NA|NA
TGTGCCAGCGGAGAGACTTCACCCCTCCACTTT
CASGETSPLHF
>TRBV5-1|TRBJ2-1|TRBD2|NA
TGCGCCAGCAGCTCCGGACTAGCGAGAGCCCGATTAGACAATGAGCAGTTCTTC
CASSSGLARARLDNEQFF
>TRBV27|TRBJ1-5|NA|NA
TGTGCCAGCAGCCCCCTTACGCGGGGGAACAATCAGCCCCAGCATTTT
CASSPLTRGNNQPQHF